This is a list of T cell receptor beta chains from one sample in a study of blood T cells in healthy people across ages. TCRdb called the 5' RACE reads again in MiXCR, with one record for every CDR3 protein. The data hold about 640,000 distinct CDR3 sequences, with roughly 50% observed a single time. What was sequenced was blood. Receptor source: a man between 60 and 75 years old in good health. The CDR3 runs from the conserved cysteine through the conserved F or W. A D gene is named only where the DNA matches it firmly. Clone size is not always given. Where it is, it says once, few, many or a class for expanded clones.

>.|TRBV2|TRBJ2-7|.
TGTGCCAGCAGTGCCGGGGGTCCCTACGAGCAGTACTTC
CASSAGGPYEQYF
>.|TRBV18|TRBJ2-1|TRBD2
TGTGCCAGCTCTCCGCGGGGGGCCTACAATGAGCAGTTCTTC
CASSPRGAYNEQFF
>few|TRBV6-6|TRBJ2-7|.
TGTGCCAGCAGTCGGCGAGAGCCTCCCTACGAGCAGTACTTC
CASSRREPPYEQYF
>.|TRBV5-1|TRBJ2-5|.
TGCGCCAGCAGCCCCATACAGATAGGAGAGACCCAGTACTTC
CASSPIQIGETQYF
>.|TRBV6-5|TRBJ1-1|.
TGTGCCTGCAGTCCACTCCACACGAACACTGAAGCTTTCTTT
CACSPLHTNTEAFF
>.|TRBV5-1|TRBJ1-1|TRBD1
TGCGCCAGCAGCCTGGTATTTCCCCGACAGGGGAACACTGAAGCTTTCTTT
CASSLVFPRQGNTEAFF
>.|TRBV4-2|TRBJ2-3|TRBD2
TGTGCCAGCAGCCAAGCTAGCGGCTACACAGATACGCAGTATTTT
CASSQASGYTDTQYF
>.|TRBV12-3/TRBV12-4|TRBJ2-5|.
TGTGCCAGCAGTTCCCCCGCCCCACAGGGTGGAGAGACCCAGTACTTC
CASSSPAPQGGETQYF
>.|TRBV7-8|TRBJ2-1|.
TGTGCCAGCAGCTTAGAAGGGTTTAGGGCTAGCGTAGAGACCCAGTTCTTC
CASSLEGFRASVETQFF
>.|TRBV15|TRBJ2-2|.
TGTGCCACCAGCACCAACACCGGGGAGCTGTTTTTT
CATSTNTGELFF
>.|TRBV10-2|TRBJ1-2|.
TGCGCCAGCAGTGATTTCCCCTACGAGCAGGGGACCTATGGCTACACCTTC
CASSDFPYEQGTYGYTF
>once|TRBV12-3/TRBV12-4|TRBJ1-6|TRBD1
TGTGCCAGCAGACGACAGGGGGACAATTCACCCCTCCACTTT
CASRRQGDNSPLHF
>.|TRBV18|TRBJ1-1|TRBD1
TGTGCCAGCTCACCGCCGGGACAGGGGAACACTGAAGCTTTCTTT
CASSPPGQGNTEAFF
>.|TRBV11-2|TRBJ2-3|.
TGTGCCAGCAGCTTGAGACGGGGACGCGGAGATACGCAGTATTTT
CASSLRRGRGDTQYF
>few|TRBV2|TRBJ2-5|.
TGTGCCAGCAGTGGCGACAGCGGACAAGAGACCCAGTACTTC
CASSGDSGQETQYF